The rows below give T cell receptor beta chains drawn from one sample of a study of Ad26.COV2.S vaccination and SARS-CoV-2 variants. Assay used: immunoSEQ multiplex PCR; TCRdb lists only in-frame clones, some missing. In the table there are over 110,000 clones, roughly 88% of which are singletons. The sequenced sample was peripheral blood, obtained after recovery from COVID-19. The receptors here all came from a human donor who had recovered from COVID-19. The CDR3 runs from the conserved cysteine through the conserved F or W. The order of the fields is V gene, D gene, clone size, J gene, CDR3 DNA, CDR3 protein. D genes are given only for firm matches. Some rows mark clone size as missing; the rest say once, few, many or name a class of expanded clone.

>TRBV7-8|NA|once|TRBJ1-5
TGTGCCAGCAGCTTAGAGAGGCGGGTGAGCAATCAGCCCCAGCATTTT
CASSLERRVSNQPQHF
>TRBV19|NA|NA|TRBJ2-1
TGTGCCAGTAGTATCGAGGGGTGGGCGCAGTTCTTC
CASSIEGWAQFF
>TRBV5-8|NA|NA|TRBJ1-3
TGTGCCAGCAGCTTGGGGAGCTCTGGAAACACCATATATTTT
CASSLGSSGNTIYF
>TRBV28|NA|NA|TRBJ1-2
TGTGCCAGCAGTTCCGCACATTACAGGGTTGGCTACACCTTC
CASSSAHYRVGYTF
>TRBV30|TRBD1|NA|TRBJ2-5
TGTGCCTGGTCGGGACAGATTGGAGAGACCCAGTACTTC
CAWSGQIGETQYF
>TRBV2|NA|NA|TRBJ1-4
TGTGCCAGCAGCTTGGATGCAACTAATGAAAAACTGTTTTTT
CASSLDATNEKLFF
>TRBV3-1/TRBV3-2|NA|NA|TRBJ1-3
TGTGCCAGCAGCCAAACCTTCGACGGCATCTCTGGAAACACCATATATTTT
CASSQTFDGISGNTIYF
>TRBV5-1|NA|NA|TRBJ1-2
TGCGCCAGCAGCTCCGACCAGGGGCTCTATGGCTACACCTTC
CASSSDQGLYGYTF
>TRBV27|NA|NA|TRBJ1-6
TGTGCCAGCCGGGGGACCTATAATTCACCCCTCCACTTT
CASRGTYNSPLHF
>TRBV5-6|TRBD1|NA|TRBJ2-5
TGTGCCAGCAGCTGGGACAGGGGGTTAGGGCGAGAGACCCAGTACTTC
CASSWDRGLGRETQYF
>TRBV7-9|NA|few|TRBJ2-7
TGTGCCAGCAGCTTACGGGAAACGGGGTGGGAGCAGTACTTC
CASSLRETGWEQYF
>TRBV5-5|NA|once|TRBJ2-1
TGTGCCGTCGGGGGGACCGGGACAGCAAGGAATGAGCAGTTCTTC
CAVGGTGTARNEQFF
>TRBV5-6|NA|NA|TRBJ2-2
TGTGCCAGCAGCTTAGGTTACAGCGCGAACACCGGGGAGCTGTTTTTT
CASSLGYSANTGELFF
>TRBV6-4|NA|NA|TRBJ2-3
TGTGCCAGCAGTCCGGGACTCATGCCAGATACGCAGTATTTT
CASSPGLMPDTQYF
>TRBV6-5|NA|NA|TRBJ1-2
TGTGCCAGCAGTTATGCCGGGCTCGGCTACACCTTC
CASSYAGLGYTF
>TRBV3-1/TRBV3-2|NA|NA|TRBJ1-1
TGTGCCAGCAGCCAAGAATGGTACACTGAAGCTTTCTTT
CASSQEWYTEAFF
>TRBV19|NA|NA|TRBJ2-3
TGTGCCAGTAGTATAGGAAAAGGCGACCAGGACGCAGATACGCAGTATTTT
CASSIGKGDQDADTQYF
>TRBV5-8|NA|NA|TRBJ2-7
TGTGCCAGCAGCTTGGTTCCGGCCGGCCCGCCGAGAGAGCAGTACTTC
CASSLVPAGPPREQYF
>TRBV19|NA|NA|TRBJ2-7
TGTGCCAGTACCCCACAAGGGGGGGCGATACCCCCACAGTACTTC
CASTPQGGAIPPQYF
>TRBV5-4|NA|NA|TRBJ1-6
TGTGCCAGCAGCTTTCATCCCCGTGGGGATTCGAATTCACCCCTCCACTTT
CASSFHPRGDSNSPLHF
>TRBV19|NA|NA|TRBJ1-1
TGTGCCAGTAGTATGGCTGGGAATTTTGCCTTCGACACTGAAGCTTTCTTT
CASSMAGNFAFDTEAFF
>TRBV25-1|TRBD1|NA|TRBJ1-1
TGTGCCAGCAGTCCCCGGACAGGGGGACAGTTGATTGAAGCTTTCTTT
CASSPRTGGQLIEAFF
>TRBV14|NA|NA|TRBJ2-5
TGTGCCAGCAGACAAGGCGAGACCCAGTACTTC
CASRQGETQYF
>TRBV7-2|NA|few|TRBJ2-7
TGTGCCAGCAGCTTAGTAGAGTACGAGCAGTACTTC
CASSLVEYEQYF
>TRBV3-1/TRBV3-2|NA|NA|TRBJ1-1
TGTGCCAGCATCGAGACCGGCATGAACACTGAAGCTTTCTTT
CASIETGMNTEAFF
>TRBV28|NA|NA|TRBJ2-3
TGTGCCAGCAGTCCTCTATCAGGGGGCACAGATACGCAGTATTTT
CASSPLSGGTDTQYF
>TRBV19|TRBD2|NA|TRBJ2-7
TGTGCCAGTAGTATATTGGGACTAGCAAGGGAGCAGTACTTC
CASSILGLAREQYF
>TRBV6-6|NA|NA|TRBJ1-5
TGTGCCAGCAGCCACGGGGGGGCAGGTCAGCCCCAGCATTTT
CASSHGGAGQPQHF
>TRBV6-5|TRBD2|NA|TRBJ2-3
TGTGCCAGCAGTTACTCGATGGTGGGAGGGTTGGATACGCAGTATTTT
CASSYSMVGGLDTQYF
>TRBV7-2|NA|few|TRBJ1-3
TGTGCCAGCAGCGCACGGGACACTGGGGGAAACACCATATATTTT
CASSARDTGGNTIYF
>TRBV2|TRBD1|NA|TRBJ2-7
TGTGCCAGCAGTCAAACAGGGGTCTCAACCTACGAGCAGTACTTC
CASSQTGVSTYEQYF
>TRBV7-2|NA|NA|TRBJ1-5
TGTGCCAGCAGCTTAGCCTATAGCAATCAGCCCCAGCATTTT
CASSLAYSNQPQHF
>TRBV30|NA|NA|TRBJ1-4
TGTGCCTGGAGTGTTGGGGGAGGAGGAGAAAAACTGTTTTTT
CAWSVGGGGEKLFF
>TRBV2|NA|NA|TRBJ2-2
TGTGCCAGCATCCCGGGGACGAACACCGGGGAGCTGTTTTTT
CASIPGTNTGELFF
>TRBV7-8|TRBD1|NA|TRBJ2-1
TGTGCCAGCAGCCCAAGGACAGGGGACTACAATGAGCAGTTCTTC
CASSPRTGDYNEQFF
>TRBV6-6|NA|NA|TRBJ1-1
TGTGCCAGCAGCTTAACACCGGAGGAAGCTTTCTTT
CASSLTPEEAFF
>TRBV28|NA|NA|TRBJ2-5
TGTGCCAGCTTGGGAGAGACCCAGTACTTC
CASLGETQYF
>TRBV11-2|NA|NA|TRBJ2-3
TGTGCCAGCAGCTTAACCGGCAGGGGGGGCACAGATACGCAGTATTTT
CASSLTGRGGTDTQYF
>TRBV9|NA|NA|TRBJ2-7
TGTGCCAGCAGCGTAGACGGTCGGTTGGGGCAGGGGACCTACGAGCAGTACTTC
CASSVDGRLGQGTYEQYF
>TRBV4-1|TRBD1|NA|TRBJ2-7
TGCGCCAGCAGCCAAGGTCCCACAGGGGTCGAGCAGTACTTC
CASSQGPTGVEQYF
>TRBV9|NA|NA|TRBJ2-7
TGTGCCAGCAGCGCGGCGGTAGGATACTACGAGCAGTACTTC
CASSAAVGYYEQYF
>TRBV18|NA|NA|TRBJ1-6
TGTGCCAGCTCACCCCAAGCGAATAATTCACCCCTCCACTTT
CASSPQANNSPLHF
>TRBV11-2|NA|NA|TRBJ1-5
TGTGCCAGCAGCTTATCCCCTAAACAGCCCCAGCATTTT
CASSLSPKQPQHF
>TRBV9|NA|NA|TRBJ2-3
TGTGCCAGCAGCTTCAACAGCGGGGATACGCAGTATTTT
CASSFNSGDTQYF
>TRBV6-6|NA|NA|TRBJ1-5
TGTGCCAGCAGCCCCTTGGGTGGGGTAGATCCCCAGCATTTT
CASSPLGGVDPQHF
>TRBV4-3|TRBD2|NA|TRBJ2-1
TGCGCCAGCAGCCAAAGACTAGCGGGGGACTCCTACAATGAGCAGTTCTTC
CASSQRLAGDSYNEQFF
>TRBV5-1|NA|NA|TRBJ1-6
TGCGCCAGCAGCTTGGACCCAGGGGTGGCTTCACCCCTCCACTTT
CASSLDPGVASPLHF
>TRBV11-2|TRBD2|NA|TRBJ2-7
TGTGCCAGCAGCTCTCTAGCGGGGGAACCGATAGAGCAGTACTTC
CASSSLAGEPIEQYF
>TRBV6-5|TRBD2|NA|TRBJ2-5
TGTGCCAGCAGTTACTCGACTAGCGGGGGGGAAGAGACCCAGTACTTC
CASSYSTSGGEETQYF
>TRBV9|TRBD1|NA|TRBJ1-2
TGTGCCAGCAGCGTAGAGCCGGGACAGAACTATGGCTACACCTTC
CASSVEPGQNYGYTF
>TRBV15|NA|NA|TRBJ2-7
TGTGCCACCAGCATATTAACCGGGAGTGCCTACGAGCAGTACTTC
CATSILTGSAYEQYF
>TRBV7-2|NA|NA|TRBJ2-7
TGTGCCAGCAGCTCCTCCTCCTACGAGCAGTACTTC
CASSSSSYEQYF
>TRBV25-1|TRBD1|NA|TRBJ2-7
TGTGCCGGACAGGGGATCAACTCCTACGAGCAGTACTTC
CAGQGINSYEQYF
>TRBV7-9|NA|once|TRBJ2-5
TGTGCCAGCACCGACTGGCTAGGTACTGAGACCCAGTACTTC
CASTDWLGTETQYF
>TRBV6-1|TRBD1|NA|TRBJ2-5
TGTGCCAGCAAGACTCCGGGACAGGGAACAGAGACCCAGTACTTC
CASKTPGQGTETQYF
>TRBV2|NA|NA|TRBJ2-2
TGTGCCAGCAGTGTGGGTCTCTCCGGGGCGGCGTGGACCGGGGAGCTGTTTTTT
CASSVGLSGAAWTGELFF
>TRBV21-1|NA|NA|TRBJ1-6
TGTGCCAGCAGTACAGAGGAGGGCTACTCACCCCTCCACTTT
CASSTEEGYSPLHF
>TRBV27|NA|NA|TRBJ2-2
TGTGCCAGCAGTTTGTTCCCCGAACGATCGCTAACGAACACCGGGGAGCTGTTTTTT
CASSLFPERSLTNTGELFF
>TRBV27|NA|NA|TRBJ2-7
TGTGCCAGCAGTCCTATCTTGTCAGGCTTAGCCTACGAGCAGTACTTC
CASSPILSGLAYEQYF
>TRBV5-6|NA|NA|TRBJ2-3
TGTGCCAGCAGCTTCGGGCAGGTAACAGATACGCAGTATTTT
CASSFGQVTDTQYF